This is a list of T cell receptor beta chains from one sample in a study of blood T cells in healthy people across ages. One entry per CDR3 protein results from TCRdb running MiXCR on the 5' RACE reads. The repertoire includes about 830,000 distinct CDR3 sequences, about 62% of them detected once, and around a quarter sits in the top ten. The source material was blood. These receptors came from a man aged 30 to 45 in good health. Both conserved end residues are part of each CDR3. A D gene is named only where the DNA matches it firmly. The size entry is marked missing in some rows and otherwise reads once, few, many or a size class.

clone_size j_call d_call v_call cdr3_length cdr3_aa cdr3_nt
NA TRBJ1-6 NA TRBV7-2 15 CASSLRGEGNSPLHF TGTGCCAGCAGCTTACGGGGCGAAGGTAATTCACCCCTCCACTTT
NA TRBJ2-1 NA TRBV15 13 CATKDGPYNEQFF TGTGCCACCAAGGACGGCCCCTACAATGAGCAGTTCTTC
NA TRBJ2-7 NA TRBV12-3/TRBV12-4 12 CASSRWSHEQYF TGTGCCAGCAGCCGCTGGTCCCACGAGCAGTACTTC
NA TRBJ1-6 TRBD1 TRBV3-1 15 CASSQDSGQGSPLHF TGTGCCAGCAGCCAAGATTCAGGACAGGGGTCACCCCTCCACTTT
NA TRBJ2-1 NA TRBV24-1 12 CATGRGWGEQFF TGTGCCACCGGTAGGGGGTGGGGCGAGCAGTTCTTC
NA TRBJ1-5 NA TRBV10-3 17 CAISESRSGNSNQPQHF TGTGCCATCAGTGAGTCTCGATCAGGGAATAGCAATCAGCCCCAGCATTTT
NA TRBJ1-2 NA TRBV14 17 CASSQKYSLISFYGYTF TGTGCCAGCAGCCAGAAGTATAGTCTCATTTCCTTCTATGGCTACACCTTC
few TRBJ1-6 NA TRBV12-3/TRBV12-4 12 CASSRGYSPLHF TGTGCCAGCAGTCGGGGATATTCACCCCTCCACTTT
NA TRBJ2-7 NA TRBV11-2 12 CASSLYRYEQYF TGTGCCAGCAGCTTATACCGCTACGAGCAGTACTTC
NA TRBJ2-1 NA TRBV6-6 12 CASRDGDREQFF TGTGCCAGCAGGGACGGGGATCGTGAGCAGTTCTTC
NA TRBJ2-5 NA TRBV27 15 CASSFRTDKQETQYF TGTGCCAGCAGTTTTCGGACAGACAAACAAGAGACCCAGTACTTC
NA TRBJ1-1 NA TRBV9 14 CASSVGPANTEAFF TGTGCCAGCAGCGTGGGACCGGCGAACACTGAAGCTTTCTTT
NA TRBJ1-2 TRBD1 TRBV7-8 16 CASSSPTGTEVGGYTF TGTGCCAGCAGCTCGCCGACCGGGACAGAAGTAGGTGGCTACACCTTC
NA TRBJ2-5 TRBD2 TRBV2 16 CASSKYSGGAKETQYF TGTGCCAGCAGTAAATATTCCGGGGGGGCCAAAGAGACCCAGTACTTC
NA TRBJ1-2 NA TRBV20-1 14 CSARRQEGGDGYTF TGCAGTGCTAGAAGACAGGAGGGCGGCGATGGCTACACCTTC
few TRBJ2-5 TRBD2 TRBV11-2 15 CASSTRAGGQKTQYF TGTGCCAGCAGCACTCGAGCGGGGGGGCAGAAGACCCAGTACTTC
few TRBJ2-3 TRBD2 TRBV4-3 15 CASSRGTRRGDTQYF TGCGCCAGCAGCCGCGGGACTAGACGAGGCGATACGCAGTATTTT
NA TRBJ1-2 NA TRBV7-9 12 CASSPRELGYTF TGTGCCAGCAGCCCACGCGAGTTGGGCTACACCTTC
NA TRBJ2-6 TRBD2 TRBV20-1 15 CSGAGGLTGANVLTF TGCAGTGGGGCGGGGGGATTAACTGGGGCCAACGTCCTGACTTTC
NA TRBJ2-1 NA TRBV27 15 CASSSRPDISPEQFF TGTGCCAGCAGTTCCCGGCCGGACATTAGTCCTGAGCAGTTCTTC
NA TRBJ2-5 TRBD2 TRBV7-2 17 CASNKNGRGDLGETQYF TGTGCCAGCAATAAAAACGGGCGGGGGGATCTCGGAGAGACCCAGTACTTC
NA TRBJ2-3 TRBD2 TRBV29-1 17 CSVPGTSSGAPTDTQYF TGCAGCGTCCCCGGGACTAGCAGCGGGGCCCCCACAGATACGCAGTATTTT
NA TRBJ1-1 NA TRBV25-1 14 CVSSAQGIRTEAFF TGTGTCAGCAGTGCTCAGGGTATAAGGACTGAAGCTTTCTTT
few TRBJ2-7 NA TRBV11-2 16 CASSLDEWPSPHEQYF TGTGCCAGCAGCTTAGATGAGTGGCCGTCCCCCCACGAGCAGTACTTC
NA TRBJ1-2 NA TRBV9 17 CASSLARDGDPNYGYTF TGTGCCAGCAGCCTCGCAAGGGACGGTGATCCTAACTATGGCTACACCTTC
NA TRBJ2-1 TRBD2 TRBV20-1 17 CSALGTSGGHAYNEQFF TGCAGTGCGCTCGGGACTAGCGGGGGGCACGCCTACAATGAGCAGTTCTTC
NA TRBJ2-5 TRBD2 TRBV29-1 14 CSVRGRDTGTSQYF TGCAGCGTGAGAGGGAGGGATACAGGTACCAGCCAGTACTTC
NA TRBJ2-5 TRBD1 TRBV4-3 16 CASSQMDRGLGETQYF TGCGCCAGCAGCCAAATGGACAGGGGGCTAGGGGAGACCCAGTACTTC
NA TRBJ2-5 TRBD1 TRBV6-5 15 CASSYTGDSRETQYF TGTGCCAGCAGTTACACCGGGGACAGCCGAGAGACCCAGTACTTC
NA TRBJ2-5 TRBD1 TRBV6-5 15 CASSYGTGGQETQYF TGTGCCAGCAGTTACGGGACAGGGGGGCAAGAGACCCAGTACTTC
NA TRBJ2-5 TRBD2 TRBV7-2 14 CAIRLAYYQETQYF TGTGCCATCCGACTAGCGTATTACCAAGAGACCCAGTACTTC